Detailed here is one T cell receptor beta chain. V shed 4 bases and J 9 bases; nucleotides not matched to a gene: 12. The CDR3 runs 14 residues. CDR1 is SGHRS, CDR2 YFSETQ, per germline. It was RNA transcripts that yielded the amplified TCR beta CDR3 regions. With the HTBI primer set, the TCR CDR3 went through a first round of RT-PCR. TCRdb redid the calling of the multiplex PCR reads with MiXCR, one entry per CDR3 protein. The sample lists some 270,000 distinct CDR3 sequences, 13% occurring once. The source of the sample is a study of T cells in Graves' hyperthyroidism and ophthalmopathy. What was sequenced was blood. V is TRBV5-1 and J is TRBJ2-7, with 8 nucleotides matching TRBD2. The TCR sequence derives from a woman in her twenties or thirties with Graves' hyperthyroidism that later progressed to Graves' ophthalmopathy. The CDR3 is CASSLPGRGAVQYF. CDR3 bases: TGCGCCAGCAGCCTGCCGGGGCGGGGGGCCGTGCAGTACTTC.